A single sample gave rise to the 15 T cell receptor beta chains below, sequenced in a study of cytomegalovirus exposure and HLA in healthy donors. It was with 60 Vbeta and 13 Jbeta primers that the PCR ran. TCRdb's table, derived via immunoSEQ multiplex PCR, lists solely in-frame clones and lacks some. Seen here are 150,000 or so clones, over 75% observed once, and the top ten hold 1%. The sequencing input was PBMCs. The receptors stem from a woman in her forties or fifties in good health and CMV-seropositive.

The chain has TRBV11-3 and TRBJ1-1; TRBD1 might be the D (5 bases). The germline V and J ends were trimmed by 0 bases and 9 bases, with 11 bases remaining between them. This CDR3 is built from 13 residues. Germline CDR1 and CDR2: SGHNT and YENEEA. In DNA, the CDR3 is TGTGCCAGCAGCTTAGATAGCGGGGCACAAGCTTTCTTT. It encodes CASSLDSGAQAFF.

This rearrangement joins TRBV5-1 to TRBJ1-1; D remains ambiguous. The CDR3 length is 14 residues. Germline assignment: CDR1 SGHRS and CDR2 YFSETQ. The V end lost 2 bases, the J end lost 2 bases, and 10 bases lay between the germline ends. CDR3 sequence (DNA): TGCGCCAGCAGCTTCCTGTGGCAAAACACTGAAGCTTTCTTT. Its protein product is CASSFLWQNTEAFF.

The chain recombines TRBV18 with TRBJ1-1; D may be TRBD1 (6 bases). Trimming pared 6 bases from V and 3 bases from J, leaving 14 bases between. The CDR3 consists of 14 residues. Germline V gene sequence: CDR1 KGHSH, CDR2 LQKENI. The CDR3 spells CASSTTEGDTEAFF. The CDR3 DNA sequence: TGTGCCAGCTCTACGACAGAGGGGGACACTGAAGCTTTCTTT. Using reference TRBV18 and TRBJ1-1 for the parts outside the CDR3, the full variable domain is NAGVMQNPRHLVRRRGQEARLRCSPMKGHSHVYWYRQLPEEGLKFMVYLQKENIIDESGMPKERFSAEFPKEGPSILRIQQVVRGDSAAYFCASSTTEGDTEAFFGQGTRLTVV.

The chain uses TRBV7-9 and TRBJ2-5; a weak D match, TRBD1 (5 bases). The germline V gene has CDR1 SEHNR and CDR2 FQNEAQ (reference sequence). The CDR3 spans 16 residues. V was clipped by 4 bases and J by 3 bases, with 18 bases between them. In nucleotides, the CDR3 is TGTGCCAGCAGCTCCTCAGGGTTCACTCATAAAGAGACCCAGTACTTC. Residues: CASSSSGFTHKETQYF.

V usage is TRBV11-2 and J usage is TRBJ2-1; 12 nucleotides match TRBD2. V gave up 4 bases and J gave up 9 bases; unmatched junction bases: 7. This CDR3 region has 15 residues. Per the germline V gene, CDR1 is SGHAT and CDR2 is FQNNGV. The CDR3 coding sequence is TGTGCCAGCAGCTACCTAGGACTAGCGGGAAGTGAGCAGTTCTTC. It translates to CASSYLGLAGSEQFF.

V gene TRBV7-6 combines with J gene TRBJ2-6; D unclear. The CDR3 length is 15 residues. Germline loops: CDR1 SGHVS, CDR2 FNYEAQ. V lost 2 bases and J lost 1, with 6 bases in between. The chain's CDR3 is CASSLSRSGANVLTF. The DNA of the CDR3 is TGTGCCAGCAGCTTATCGAGATCTGGGGCCAACGTCCTGACTTTC.

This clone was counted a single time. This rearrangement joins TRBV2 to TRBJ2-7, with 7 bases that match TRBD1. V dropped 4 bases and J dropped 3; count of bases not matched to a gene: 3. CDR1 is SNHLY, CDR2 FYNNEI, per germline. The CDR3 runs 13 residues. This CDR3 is CASSGGQSYEQYF. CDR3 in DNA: TGTGCCAGCAGTGGGGGACAGAGCTACGAGCAGTACTTC. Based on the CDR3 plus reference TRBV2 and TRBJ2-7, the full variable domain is EPEVTQTPSHQVTQMGQEVILRCVPISNHLYFYWYRQILGQKVEFLVSFYNNEISEKSEIFDDQFSVERPDGSNFTLKIRSTKLEDSAMYFCASSGGQSYEQYFGPGTRLTVT.

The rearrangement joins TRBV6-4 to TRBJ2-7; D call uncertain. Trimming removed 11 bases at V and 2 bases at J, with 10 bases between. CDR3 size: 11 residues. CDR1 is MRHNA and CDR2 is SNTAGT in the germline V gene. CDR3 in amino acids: CASPEAYEQYF. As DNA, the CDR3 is TGTGCCTCCCCCGAGGCCTACGAGCAGTACTTC.

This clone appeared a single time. CDR3 DNA sequence: TGTGCCAGCAGTTACTTTCCTACTACGCAGTATTTT. Its protein is CASSYFPTTQYF. The J gene is TRBJ2-3, the V gene TRBV6-6; no definite D call. V lost 1 base, J lost 8 bases, and 7 bases lay in between. This CDR3 has 12 amino acids. CDR1 and CDR2 from the germline V gene are MNHNY and SVGAGI (reference sequence).

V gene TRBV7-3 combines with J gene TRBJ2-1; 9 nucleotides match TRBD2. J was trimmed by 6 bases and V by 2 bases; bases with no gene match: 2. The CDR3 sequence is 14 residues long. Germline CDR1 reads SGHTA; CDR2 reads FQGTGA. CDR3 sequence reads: CASSLAGGPNEQFF. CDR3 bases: TGTGCCAGCAGCTTAGCGGGGGGGCCCAATGAGCAGTTCTTC.

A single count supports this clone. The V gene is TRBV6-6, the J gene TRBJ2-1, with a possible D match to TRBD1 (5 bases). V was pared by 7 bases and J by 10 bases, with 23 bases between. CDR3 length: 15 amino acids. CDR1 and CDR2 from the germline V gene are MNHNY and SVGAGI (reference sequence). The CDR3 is CASILQAPTEEEQFF. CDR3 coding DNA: TGTGCCAGCATCCTACAGGCCCCTACGGAAGAAGAGCAGTTCTTC.

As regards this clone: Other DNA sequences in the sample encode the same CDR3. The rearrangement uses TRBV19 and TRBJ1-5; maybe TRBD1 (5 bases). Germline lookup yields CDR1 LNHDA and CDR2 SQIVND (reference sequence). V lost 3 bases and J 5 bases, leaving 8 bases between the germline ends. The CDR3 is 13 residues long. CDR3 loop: CASSIRVDQPQHF. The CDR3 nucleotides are TGTGCCAGTAGTATCAGGGTTGATCAGCCCCAGCATTTT.

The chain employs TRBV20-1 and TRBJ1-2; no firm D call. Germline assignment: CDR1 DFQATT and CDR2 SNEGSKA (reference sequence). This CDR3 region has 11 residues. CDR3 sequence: CTPGPEGGYTF. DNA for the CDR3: TGCACTCCGGGCCCTGAGGGCGGCTACACCTTC.

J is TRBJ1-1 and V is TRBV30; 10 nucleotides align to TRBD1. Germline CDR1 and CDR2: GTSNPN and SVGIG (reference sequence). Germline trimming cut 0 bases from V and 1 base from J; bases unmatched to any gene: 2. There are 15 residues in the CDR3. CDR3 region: CAWSVRDRGNTEAFF. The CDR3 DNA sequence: TGTGCCTGGAGTGTACGGGACAGGGGGAACACTGAAGCTTTCTTT.

CDR3: CASRWTGYNEQFF. The DNA of the CDR3 is TGTGCCAGCAGGTGGACAGGATACAATGAGCAGTTCTTC. The chain employs TRBV27 and TRBJ2-1, with TRBD1 matching over 7 bases. Germline CDR1 MNHEY, CDR2 SMNVEV (reference sequence). V was clipped by 6 bases and J by 4 bases; unmatched bases: 3. This CDR3 spans 13 amino acids.